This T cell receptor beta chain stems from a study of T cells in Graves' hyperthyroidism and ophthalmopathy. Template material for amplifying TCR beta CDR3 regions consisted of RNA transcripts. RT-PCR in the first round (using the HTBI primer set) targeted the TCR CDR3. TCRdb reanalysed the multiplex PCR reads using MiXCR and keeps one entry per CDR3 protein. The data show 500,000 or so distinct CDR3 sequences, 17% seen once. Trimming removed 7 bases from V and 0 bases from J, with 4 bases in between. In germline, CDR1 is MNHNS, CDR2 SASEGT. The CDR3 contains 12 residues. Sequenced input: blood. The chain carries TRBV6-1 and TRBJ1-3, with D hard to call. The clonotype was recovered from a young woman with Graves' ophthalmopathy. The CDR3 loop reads CASTPSGNTIYF. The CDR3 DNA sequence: TGTGCCAGCACCCCCTCTGGAAACACCATATATTTT.